This T cell receptor beta chain stems from a study of read filtering for tumor transcriptome and immune sequencing. Study as a whole: Revised staging placed eight or nine patients in R-ISS I, about 17 in II, more than 5 in III.

The library was built from roughly 400 ng RNA with molecular barcoded adaptors for alpha/delta and beta/gamma chains. TCRdb independently ran MiXCR on the reads; one entry per CDR3 protein. The table has tens of thousands of distinct CDR3 sequences, roughly an eighth seen once. This clonotype was recorded at least ten times. The antigen is not known. The ends were cut back, 4 bases at V and 3 bases at J, with 7 bases in the middle. CDR3 length equals 13 residues. CDR1 SGDLS and CDR2 YYNGEE come from the germline V gene. Overall study results and limits: IR-seq and RNA-seq agreed better without single-read clonotypes.

Sequenced sample: a population of CD138-negative cells sorted from bone marrow. The J gene is TRBJ2-2, the V gene TRBV9; D remains ambiguous. This receptor was identified in a donor aged 40 or older with multiple myeloma. The CDR3 region is CASSLGYTGELFF. The CDR3 DNA sequence: TGTGCCAGCAGCCTAGGTTACACCGGGGAGCTGTTTTTT.